Below, 18 T cell receptor beta chains from the same sample are listed, as sequenced in a study of CD8+CD57+ T cells in acquired aplastic anemia. TCR beta VDJ and CDR3 profiling used genomic DNA as template. MiXCR was run by TCRdb on the reads, yielding one entry per CDR3 protein. The sample yields roughly 260,000 distinct CDR3 sequences, 40% to 50% seen once. Sequencing involved patients with CD8+CD57+ cell expansion previously shown by flow cytometry. Sequencing was carried out using sorted CD4+, CD8+, or CD8+CD57+ T cells (not recorded which) from PBMCs. These receptors all stem from a human donor with aplastic anemia.

For this clonotype: A single base separates this from a much larger clone, so it may be a read error. The chain joins TRBV7-9 to TRBJ2-1; D perhaps matches TRBD1 (5 bases). Germline assignment: CDR1 SEHNR and CDR2 FQNEAQ (reference sequence). The CDR3 totals 15 residues. The CDR3 nucleotides are TGTGCCAGCAGTTCCGAGGACACCTACTACAATAAGCAGTTCTTC. Its translation: CASSSEDTYYNKQFF.

This clonotype showed up many times. V gene TRBV7-9 combines with J gene TRBJ1-1; D remains ambiguous. V gave up 3 bases and J gave up 3 bases, with 8 bases separating them. The V gene's germline CDR1 is SEHNR and CDR2 FQNEAQ (reference sequence). The CDR3 has 13 residues. The CDR3 region is CASSLPTDTEAFF. Here the CDR3 DNA reads TGTGCCAGCAGCTTGCCTACGGACACTGAAGCTTTCTTT.

Many counts were recorded for this clonotype. CDR3 in amino acids: CASSLGGQGAEAFF. The CDR3 coding sequence is TGTGCCAGCAGCTTAGGGGGACAGGGTGCTGAAGCTTTCTTT. V is TRBV13 and J is TRBJ1-1; 9 positions match TRBD1. Germline trimming cut 0 bases from V and 6 bases from J; bases unmatched to any gene: 2. Germline V gene data show CDR1 as PRHDT and CDR2 as FYEKMQ (reference sequence). The CDR3 has 14 amino acids.

V is TRBV19 and J is TRBJ2-7; TRBD1 matches 10 bases. V trimming: 4 bases; J trimming: 6 bases; junction bases outside the gene matches: 9. From germline, CDR1 is LNHDA and CDR2 SQIVND (reference sequence). The CDR3 is 15 amino acids. The CDR3 DNA follows: TGTGCCAGTAGTAAAGGAAGACAGGGGGCGCTCGAGCAGTACTTC. Encoded protein: CASSKGRQGALEQYF.

This clonotype was recorded many times. V is TRBV2 and J is TRBJ2-7, with a weak D call TRBD1 (5 bases). Germline assignment: CDR1 SNHLY and CDR2 FYNNEI. Trimming removed 1 base at V and 2 bases at J, with 12 bases between. The CDR3 length is 15 residues. The CDR3 DNA sequence: TGTGCCAGCAGTGAAGGTCAGGGATTCCCCTACGAGCAGTACTTC. It yields the protein CASSEGQGFPYEQYF. The full variable domain, completed using reference TRBV2 and TRBJ2-7, is EPEVTQTPSHQVTQMGQEVILRCVPISNHLYFYWYRQILGQKVEFLVSFYNNEISEKSEIFDDQFSVERPDGSNFTLKIRSTKLEDSAMYFCASSEGQGFPYEQYFGPGTRLTVT.

The sample holds many counts of this clonotype. The J gene is TRBJ1-2, the V gene TRBV19, with 12 positions matching TRBD1. Germline lookup yields CDR1 LNHDA and CDR2 SQIVND (reference sequence). The CDR3 length is 21 residues. With 3 bases clipped from V and 1 base from J, the junction kept 18 bases outside the gene matches. This CDR3 is CASSMFGTGGELLLVNYGYTF. Here the CDR3 DNA reads TGTGCCAGTAGTATGTTTGGGACAGGGGGCGAATTACTCTTGGTTAACTATGGCTACACCTTC.

This clonotype was found a few times. In DNA, the CDR3 is TGTGCCAGCAGTTATGCGGAAGGGAGCTCCTACGAGCAGTACTTC. Protein product: CASSYAEGSSYEQYF. This chain links TRBV28 with TRBJ2-7; D possibly corresponds to TRBD2 (5 bases). CDR3 length equals 15 residues. Trimming removed 4 bases from V and 0 bases from J, with 13 bases in between. In germline, CDR1 is MDHEN, CDR2 SYDVKM. The complete variable domain, with remaining parts taken from reference TRBV28 and TRBJ2-7, reads DVKVTQSSRYLVKRTGEKVFLECVQDMDHENMFWYRQDPGLGLRLIYFSYDVKMKEKGDIPEGYSVSREKKERFSLILESASTNQTSMYLCASSYAEGSSYEQYFGPGTRLTVT.

This clonotype appeared a few times. The J gene is TRBJ1-2, the V gene TRBV30; TRBD1 is a possible D gene (6 bases). This CDR3 comprises 15 residues. The germline V gene encodes CDR1 GTSNPN and CDR2 SVGIG (reference sequence). V was clipped by 2 bases and J by 0 bases, with 13 bases between them. CDR3 in DNA: TGTGCCTGGAGTACTAACAGGGACCCTAACTATGGCTACACCTTC. Protein sequence: CAWSTNRDPNYGYTF.

The chain couples TRBV9 to TRBJ2-5, with D unresolved. CDR1 and CDR2 (germline): SGDLS, YYNGEE. The CDR3 runs 11 residues. V was cut by 7 bases and J by 4 bases, with 8 bases left in between. CDR3 residues: CASAWGETQYF. The CDR3 DNA reads TGTGCCAGCGCCTGGGGAGAGACCCAGTACTTC.

Comments on this clonotype: Given a much more abundant clone one base away, this may be a read error. The gene calls are TRBV7-2 and TRBJ2-5; TRBD1 matches at 8 bases. The CDR3 totals 14 residues. From germline, CDR1 is SGHTA and CDR2 FQGNSA. CDR3 amino acids: CASNLQGVEETQYF. The CDR3 nucleotides are TGTGCCAGCAACTTACAGGGGGTAGAAGAGACCCAGTACTTC.

This clonotype was picked up many times. This chain joins TRBV10-1 and TRBJ1-2; D possibly corresponds to TRBD1 (5 bases). This CDR3 is built from 14 residues. Trimming pared 7 bases from V and 0 bases from J, leaving 12 bases between. Germline V lookup: CDR1 WNHNN, CDR2 SYGVQD (reference sequence). The CDR3 loop is CASKEGLANYGYTF. The DNA of the CDR3 is TGCGCCAGCAAGGAGGGGTTAGCTAACTATGGCTACACCTTC.

This clonotype appeared once. Here the CDR3 DNA reads TGCAGTGCTAGGAAACTAGCGGGGAGACAAGAGACCCAGTACTTC. This codes for CSARKLAGRQETQYF. The V gene is TRBV20-1, the J gene TRBJ2-5, with 10 positions matching TRBD2. Trimming at V came to 3 bases and at J to 2 bases, leaving 6 bases not matched to a gene. Germline assignment: CDR1 DFQATT and CDR2 SNEGSKA (reference sequence). The CDR3 contains 15 residues.

This clonotype was seen many times. The CDR3 DNA sequence: TGTGCCAGCAGCGTAGGGGGAGGGGATTCCTACGAGCAGTACTTC. It encodes CASSVGGGDSYEQYF. The chain recombines TRBV9 with TRBJ2-7, with TRBD2 identical over 7 bases. Germline lookup yields CDR1 SGDLS and CDR2 YYNGEE. With 0 bases clipped from V and 1 base from J, the junction kept 4 bases outside the gene matches. This CDR3 spans 15 amino acids.

This sequence joins TRBV20-1 and TRBJ2-3; D is perhaps TRBD2 (6 bases). Trimming took 2 bases from V and 6 from J, leaving 9 bases between them. Looked up from germline, CDR1 is DFQATT and CDR2 is SNEGSKA (reference sequence). This CDR3 is 12 amino acids long. The CDR3 here is CSARPLADTQYF. CDR3 in DNA: TGCAGTGCTAGACCACTAGCTGATACGCAGTATTTT.

The chain joins TRBV4-3 to TRBJ1-2; no clear D gene. The CDR3 runs to 14 residues. The germline V gene encodes CDR1 LGHNA and CDR2 YSLEER. The V end lost 0 bases, the J end lost 4 bases, and 9 bases lay between the germline ends. The chain's CDR3 is CASSQDRSSYGYTF. Here the CDR3 DNA reads TGCGCCAGCAGCCAAGATAGAAGTAGCTATGGCTACACCTTC.

The V gene is TRBV29-1, the J gene TRBJ1-1, with D perhaps matching TRBD1 (5 bases). Deletions cut 4 bases from V and 2 bases from J, with 8 bases between. The CDR3 consists of 12 residues. Germline V gives CDR1 SQVTM, CDR2 ANQGSEA. CDR3 bases: TGCAGCGTTGGTGGGGGAAACACTGAAGCTTTCTTT. Residues: CSVGGGNTEAFF.

V gene TRBV7-9 combines with J gene TRBJ1-1; 7 bases align to TRBD1. This CDR3 region has 16 residues. Germline lookup yields CDR1 SEHNR and CDR2 FQNEAQ (reference sequence). The V segment lost 5 bases and the J segment 1 base; nucleotides outside the gene matches: 10. CDR3 nucleotide sequence: TGTGCCAGCAGCCCCTACCCTCGACAGGGGAACACTGAAGCTTTCTTT. Translated: CASSPYPRQGNTEAFF.

In this sample, this clonotype turned up a few times. CDR3 in DNA: TGTGCCAGCAGCTTGGGAATCGATGGCTACACCTTC. Translation gives CASSLGIDGYTF. The rearrangement links TRBV5-6 to TRBJ1-2; D is uncertain. From germline, CDR1 is SGHDT and CDR2 YYEEEE. CDR3 length equals 12 residues. Deletions cut 0 bases from V and 6 bases from J, with 6 bases between.